This TCR beta chain comes out of a study of blood T cell repertoires in COVID-19. Across the whole study: Researchers got acute and convalescent COVID-19 samples from the United States, Italy and Spain.

Produced via immunoSEQ multiplex PCR; TCRdb's table is partial and in-frame only. The sample has 250,000 to 400,000 clones, roughly 89% seen once. Trimming stripped 8 bases from V and 7 bases from J, with 20 bases between. CDR1 and CDR2 from the germline V gene are GTSNPN and SVGIG (reference sequence). This CDR3 contains 13 residues. Recruits, aged roughly 18 to 90 years, lived in about two dozen US areas. Cohorts were based on clinical histories the participants reported. This clonotype originated in a man in his fifties or sixties who had recovered from COVID-19. This chain joins TRBV30 and TRBJ1-1; no clear D. The sequencing sample was made of PBMCs or T cells enriched from blood (not recorded which). The CDR3 reads CARRSDLQSEAFF. The CDR3 DNA sequence: TGTGCCCGCCGGTCCGACTTGCAAAGTGAAGCTTTCTTT.